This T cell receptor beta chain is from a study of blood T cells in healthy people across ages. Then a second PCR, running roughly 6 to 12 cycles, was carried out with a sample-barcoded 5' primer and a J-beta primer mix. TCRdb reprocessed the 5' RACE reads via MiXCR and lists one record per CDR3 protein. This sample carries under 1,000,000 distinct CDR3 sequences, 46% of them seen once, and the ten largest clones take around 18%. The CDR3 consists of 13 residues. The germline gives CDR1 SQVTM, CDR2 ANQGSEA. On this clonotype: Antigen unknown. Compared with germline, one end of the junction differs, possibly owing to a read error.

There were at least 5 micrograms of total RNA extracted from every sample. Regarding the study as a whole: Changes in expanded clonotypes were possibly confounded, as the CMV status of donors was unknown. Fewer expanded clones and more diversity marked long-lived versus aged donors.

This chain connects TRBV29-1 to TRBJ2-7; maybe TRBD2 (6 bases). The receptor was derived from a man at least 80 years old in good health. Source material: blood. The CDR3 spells CSVVKGGDYVQYF. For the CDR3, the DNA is TGCAGCGTTGTAAAGGGAGGAGACTACGTGCAGTACTTC.